What follows are 9 T cell receptor beta chains derived from one specimen sequenced in a study of identifying expanded T cells in peripheral blood. Clones were sequenced by immunoSEQ multiplex PCR, and TCRdb holds only the in-frame ones, with some missing. The sample consists of about 100,000 clones, 88% of them appearing once. Sequencing input: blood. The source of these receptors is a person aged 18 to 70 in good health.

The J gene is TRBJ2-5, the V gene TRBV19, with no clear D. The V gene's germline CDR1 is LNHDA and CDR2 SQIVND (reference sequence). The CDR3 length is 13 residues. Trimming took 8 bases from V and 2 from J, leaving 12 bases between them. The CDR3 loop is CASAPDGQETQYF. The CDR3 nucleotides read TGTGCCAGTGCCCCCGACGGTCAAGAGACCCAGTACTTC.

This sequence joins TRBV2 and TRBJ2-2, with TRBD1 identical over 7 bases. There are 17 residues in the CDR3. With V trimmed by 6 bases and J by 5 bases, 15 bases remained unmatched. The germline gives CDR1 SNHLY, CDR2 FYNNEI. CDR3: CASSGYDSEGATGELFF. The CDR3 DNA reads TGTGCCAGCAGCGGATACGACTCAGAGGGGGCTACCGGGGAGCTGTTTTTT.

The V call is TRBV30, the J call TRBJ2-3; 12 bases line up with TRBD2. There are 14 residues in the CDR3. Germline V gene lookup returns CDR1 GTSNPN and CDR2 SVGIG (reference sequence). V lost 4 bases, J lost 4 bases, and 3 bases stayed unmatched. The CDR3 sequence: CAWKLAGGPDTQYF. The DNA for the CDR3 is TGTGCCTGGAAACTAGCGGGAGGACCAGATACGCAGTATTTT. Complete variable domain (other parts from reference TRBV30 and TRBJ2-3): SQTIHQWPATLVQPVGSPLSLECTVEGTSNPNLYWYRQAAGRGLQLLFYSVGIGQISSEVPQNLSASRPQDRQFILSSKKLLLSDSGFYLCAWKLAGGPDTQYFGPGTRLTVL.

The J gene is TRBJ1-1, the V gene TRBV2; 9 nucleotides line up with TRBD1. J was trimmed by 1 base and V by 5 bases; bases with no gene match: 5. The CDR3 loop spans 15 amino acids. The germline V gene has CDR1 SNHLY and CDR2 FYNNEI. The CDR3 region is CASSSQQGANTEAFF. The DNA for the CDR3 is TGTGCCAGCAGTAGCCAACAGGGGGCGAACACTGAAGCTTTCTTT. Combining the CDR3 with reference TRBV2 and TRBJ1-1 gives the whole variable domain EPEVTQTPSHQVTQMGQEVILRCVPISNHLYFYWYRQILGQKVEFLVSFYNNEISEKSEIFDDQFSVERPDGSNFTLKIRSTKLEDSAMYFCASSSQQGANTEAFFGQGTRLTVV.

The chain combines TRBV28 with TRBJ1-5; D might be TRBD1 (6 bases). The CDR3 totals 14 residues. Per germline, CDR1 MDHEN and CDR2 SYDVKM. V lost 6 bases and J 7 bases, leaving 16 bases between the germline ends. CDR3 residues: CASRGGGGGQPQHF. CDR3 DNA: TGTGCCAGCAGGGGTGGAGGGGGAGGGCAGCCCCAGCATTTT.

The chain joins TRBV19 to TRBJ2-7; D assignment may be TRBD1 or TRBD2 (6 bases each). V lost 3 bases to trimming and J lost 4 bases, with 16 bases between them. The length of the CDR3 is 15 residues. Germline V lookup: CDR1 LNHDA, CDR2 SQIVND (reference sequence). The CDR3 loop is CASSIDTGAAYEQYF. In DNA, the CDR3 is TGTGCCAGTAGTATTGATACGGGGGCCGCGTACGAGCAGTACTTC.

This rearrangement joins TRBV18 to TRBJ2-1; 11 nucleotides match TRBD2. CDR3 length equals 18 residues. Germline V gives CDR1 KGHSH, CDR2 LQKENI. Unmatched junction bases numbered 12, after V lost 0 bases and J lost 8 bases. The CDR3 here is CASSPPGLAGGVIDEQFF. The CDR3 bases are TGTGCCAGCTCACCACCCGGCCTAGCGGGAGGTGTAATAGATGAGCAGTTCTTC. Supplemented by reference TRBV18 and TRBJ2-1, the full variable domain reads NAGVMQNPRHLVRRRGQEARLRCSPMKGHSHVYWYRQLPEEGLKFMVYLQKENIIDESGMPKERFSAEFPKEGPSILRIQQVVRGDSAAYFCASSPPGLAGGVIDEQFFGPGTRLTVL.

The chain has TRBV4-1 and TRBJ2-1, with D uncertain. V lost 5 bases to trimming and J lost 7 bases, with 18 bases between them. The CDR3 covers 15 residues. In germline, CDR1 is MGHRA, CDR2 YSYEKL. Here the CDR3 reads CASSSLGAWANEQFF. CDR3 in DNA: TGCGCCAGCAGCTCGTTGGGCGCCTGGGCTAATGAGCAGTTCTTC.

The V gene is TRBV6-1, the J gene TRBJ1-5, with D perhaps matching TRBD1 (6 bases). The V gene lost 0 bases and the J gene lost 4 bases, with 10 bases spanning the gap. The CDR3 runs 15 residues. The germline V gene has CDR1 MNHNS and CDR2 SASEGT. For the CDR3, the DNA is TGTGCCAGCAGTGAAGCGCCAGGGGCGAATCAGCCCCAGCATTTT. This gives the protein CASSEAPGANQPQHF.